One sample yielded the 3 T cell receptor beta chains listed below, sequenced in a study of blood T cell repertoires in COVID-19. Method: immunoSEQ multiplex PCR; TCRdb's copy keeps in-frame clones and lacks some. The repertoire has 200,000 to 250,000 clones, around 83% of them found once; the top ten carry roughly 7%. Input material: peripheral blood. The receptors come from a woman between 50 and 59 years old with acute or convalescent COVID-19.

The rearrangement links TRBV4-2 to TRBJ1-2, with TRBD1 identical over 7 bases. The CDR3 has 14 residues. V was pared by 5 bases and J by 6 bases, with 9 bases of the junction left unmatched. CDR1 and CDR2 from the germline V gene are LGHNA and YNFKEQ. The CDR3 DNA reads as TGTGCCAGCAGCGGCGGACAGGTGGGTCATGGCTACACCTTC. This gives the protein CASSGGQVGHGYTF.

The chain recombines TRBV19 with TRBJ1-1, with a tentative D call TRBD1 (6 bases). V shed 2 bases and J shed 1 base, with 8 bases lying between them. This CDR3 is 14 amino acids long. CDR1 and CDR2 from the germline V gene are LNHDA and SQIVND (reference sequence). CDR3 bases: TGTGCCAGTAGTATACAGGGGCCGAACACTGAAGCTTTCTTT. It is translated as CASSIQGPNTEAFF. Supplemented by reference TRBV19 and TRBJ1-1, the full variable domain reads DGGITQSPKYLFRKEGQNVTLSCEQNLNHDAMYWYRQDPGQGLRLIYYSQIVNDFQKGDIAEGYSVSREKKESFPLTVTSAQKNPTAFYLCASSIQGPNTEAFFGQGTRLTVV.

This clone was recorded once. The V and J genes are TRBV28 and TRBJ1-1; D may be TRBD1 (5 bases). The CDR3 contains 15 residues. With 1 base removed from V and 7 bases from J, the gap between germline ends came to 16 bases. CDR1 and CDR2 (germline): MDHEN, SYDVKM. CDR3 sequence: CASSLSAGRGYEAFF. Here the CDR3 DNA reads TGTGCCAGCAGTTTATCAGCGGGGCGCGGATATGAAGCTTTCTTT.